This T cell receptor beta chain comes out of a study of OX40 agonist ivuxolimab in advanced cancers. Unmatched junction bases numbered 15, after V lost 7 bases and J lost 6 bases. CDR1 is SNHLY, CDR2 FYNNEI, per germline. This CDR3 is 16 amino acids long. Using immunoSEQ multiplex PCR, the repertoire was profiled, and TCRdb retains in-frame clones only, with some absent. The sample records about 68,000 clones, around 83% being singletons. The clonotype was recovered from an adult with an advanced solid tumor such as melanoma, head and neck, liver or kidney cancer. Sequencing used CD4+ or CD8+ T cells sorted from blood, obtained in a trial of the OX40 agonist ivuxolimab. This chain joins TRBV2 and TRBJ1-5; 7 bases agree with TRBD1. CDR3 in amino acids: CASTLGGRRGAQPQHF. The CDR3 DNA reads as TGTGCCAGCACCCTAGGGGGCCGCCGAGGTGCTCAGCCCCAGCATTTT.